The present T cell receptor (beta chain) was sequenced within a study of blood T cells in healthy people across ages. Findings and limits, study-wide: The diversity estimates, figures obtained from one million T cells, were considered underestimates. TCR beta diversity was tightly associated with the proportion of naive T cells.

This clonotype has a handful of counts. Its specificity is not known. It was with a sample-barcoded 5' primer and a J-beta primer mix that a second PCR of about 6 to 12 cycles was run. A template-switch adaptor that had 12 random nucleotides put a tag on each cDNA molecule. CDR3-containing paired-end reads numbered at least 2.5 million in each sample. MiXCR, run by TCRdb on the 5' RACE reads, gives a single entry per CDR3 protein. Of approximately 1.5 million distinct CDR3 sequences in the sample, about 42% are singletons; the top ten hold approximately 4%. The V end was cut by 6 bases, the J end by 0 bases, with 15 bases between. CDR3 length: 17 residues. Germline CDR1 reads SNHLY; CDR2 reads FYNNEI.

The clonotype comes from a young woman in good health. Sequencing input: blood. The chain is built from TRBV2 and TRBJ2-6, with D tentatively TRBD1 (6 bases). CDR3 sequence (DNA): TGTGCCAGCAGATACAGGGCCATAAGCTCTGGGGCCAACGTCCTGACTTTC. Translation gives CASRYRAISSGANVLTF.